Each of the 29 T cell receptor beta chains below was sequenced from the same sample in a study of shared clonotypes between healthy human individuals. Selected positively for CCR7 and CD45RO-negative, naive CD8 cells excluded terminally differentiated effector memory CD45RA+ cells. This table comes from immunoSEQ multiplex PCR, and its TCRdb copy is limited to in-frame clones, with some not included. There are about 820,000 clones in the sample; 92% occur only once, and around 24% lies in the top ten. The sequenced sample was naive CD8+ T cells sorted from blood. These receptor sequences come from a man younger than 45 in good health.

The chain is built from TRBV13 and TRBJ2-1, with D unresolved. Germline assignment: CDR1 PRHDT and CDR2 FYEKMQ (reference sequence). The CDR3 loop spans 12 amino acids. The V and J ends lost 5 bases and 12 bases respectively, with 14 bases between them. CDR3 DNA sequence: TGTGCCAGCAGCCCCCGTGGGTTCGGGCAGTTCTTC. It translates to CASSPRGFGQFF.

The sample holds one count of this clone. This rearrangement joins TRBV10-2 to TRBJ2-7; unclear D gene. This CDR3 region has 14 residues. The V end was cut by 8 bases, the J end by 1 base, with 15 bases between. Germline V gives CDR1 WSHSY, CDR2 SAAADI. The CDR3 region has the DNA TGCGCCAGCCTTATTCCCGGTCGGTCCTACGAGCAGTACTTC. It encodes CASLIPGRSYEQYF.

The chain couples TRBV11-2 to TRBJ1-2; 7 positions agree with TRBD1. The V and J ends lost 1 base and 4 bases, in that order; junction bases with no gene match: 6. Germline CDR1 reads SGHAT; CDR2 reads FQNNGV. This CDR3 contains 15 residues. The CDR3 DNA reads TGTGCCAGCAGCTTAGGTTCAGGGGGGACCTATGGCTACACCTTC. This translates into CASSLGSGGTYGYTF.

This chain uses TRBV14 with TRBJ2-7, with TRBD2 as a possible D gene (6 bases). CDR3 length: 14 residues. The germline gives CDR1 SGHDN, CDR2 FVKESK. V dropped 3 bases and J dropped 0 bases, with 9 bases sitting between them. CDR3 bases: TGTGCCAGCAGCCACGGGGGACTCTCCTACGAGCAGTACTTC. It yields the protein CASSHGGLSYEQYF.

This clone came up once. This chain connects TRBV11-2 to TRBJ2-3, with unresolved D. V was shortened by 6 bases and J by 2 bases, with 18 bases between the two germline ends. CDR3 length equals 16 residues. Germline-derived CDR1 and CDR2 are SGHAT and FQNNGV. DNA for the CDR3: TGTGCCAGCAGTTCCGCGGAAACCTTGTACACAGATACGCAGTATTTT. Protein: CASSSAETLYTDTQYF.

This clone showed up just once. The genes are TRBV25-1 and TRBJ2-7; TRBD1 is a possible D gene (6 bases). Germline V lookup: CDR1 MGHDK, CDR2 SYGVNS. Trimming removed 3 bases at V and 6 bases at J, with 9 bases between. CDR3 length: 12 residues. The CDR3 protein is CASSEGHTEQYF. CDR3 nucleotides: TGTGCCAGCAGTGAGGGACATACCGAGCAGTACTTC.

CDR3 DNA: TGTGCCAGCAGCTCTAGCGGGAGGGTAGATACGCAGTATTTT. It codes for CASSSSGRVDTQYF. The chain links TRBV11-3 to TRBJ2-3, with 12 nucleotides matching TRBD2. Germline CDR1 is SGHNT and CDR2 is YENEEA. The CDR3 spans 14 residues. V lost 4 bases and J lost 5; bases outside the gene matches: 1.

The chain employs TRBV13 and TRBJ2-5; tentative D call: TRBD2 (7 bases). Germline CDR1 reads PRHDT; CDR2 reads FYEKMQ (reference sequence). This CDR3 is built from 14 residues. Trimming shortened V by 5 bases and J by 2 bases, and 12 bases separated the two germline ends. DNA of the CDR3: TGTGCCAGCAGCCTAAGGGGGGGACAAGAGACCCAGTACTTC. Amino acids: CASSLRGGQETQYF.

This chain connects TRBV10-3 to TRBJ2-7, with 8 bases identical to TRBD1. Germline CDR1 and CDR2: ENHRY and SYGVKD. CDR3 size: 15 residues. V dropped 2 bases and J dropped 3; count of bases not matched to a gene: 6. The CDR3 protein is CAISEGQGAGYEQYF. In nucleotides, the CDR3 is TGTGCCATCAGTGAGGGGCAGGGGGCTGGCTACGAGCAGTACTTC.

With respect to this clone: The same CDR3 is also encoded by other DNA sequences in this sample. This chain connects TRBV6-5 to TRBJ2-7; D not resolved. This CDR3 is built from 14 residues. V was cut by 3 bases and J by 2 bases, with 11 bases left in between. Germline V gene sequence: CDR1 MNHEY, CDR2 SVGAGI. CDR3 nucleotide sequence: TGTGCCAGCAGTTATGGTGCCGGAACCTACGAGCAGTACTTC. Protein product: CASSYGAGTYEQYF.

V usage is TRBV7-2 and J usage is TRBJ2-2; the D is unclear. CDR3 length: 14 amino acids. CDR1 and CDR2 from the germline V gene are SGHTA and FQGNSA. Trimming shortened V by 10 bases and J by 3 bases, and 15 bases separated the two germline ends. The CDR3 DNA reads TGTGCCATCCCCCCCCGAGGTGACACCGGGGAGCTGTTTTTT. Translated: CAIPPRGDTGELFF.

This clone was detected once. The CDR3 sequence is CASSGGNSNQPQHF. CDR3 in DNA: TGTGCCAGCAGTGGCGGGAATAGCAATCAGCCCCAGCATTTT. The chain recombines TRBV27 with TRBJ1-5, with D unresolved. CDR1 MNHEY and CDR2 SMNVEV come from the germline V gene (reference sequence). The CDR3 spans 14 residues. With 5 bases removed from V and 0 bases from J, the gap between germline ends came to 8 bases.

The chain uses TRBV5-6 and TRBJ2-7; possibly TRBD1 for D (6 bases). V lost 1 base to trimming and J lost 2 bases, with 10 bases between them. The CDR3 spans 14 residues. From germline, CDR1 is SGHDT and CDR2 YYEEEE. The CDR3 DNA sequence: TGTGCCAGCAGCTTGCGGGACAACACCTACGAGCAGTACTTC. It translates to CASSLRDNTYEQYF.

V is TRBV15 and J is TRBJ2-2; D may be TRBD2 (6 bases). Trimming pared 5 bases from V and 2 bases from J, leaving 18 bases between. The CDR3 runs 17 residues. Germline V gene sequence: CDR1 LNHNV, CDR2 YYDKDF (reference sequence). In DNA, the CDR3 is TGTGCCACCAGCTCGCTACGGGGGATGGAAAACACCGGGGAGCTGTTTTTT. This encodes CATSSLRGMENTGELFF.

CDR3 nucleotide sequence: TGTGCCAGTAGTATAGGGGCAGGGGTATACAATGAGCAGTTCTTC. Translated, it gives CASSIGAGVYNEQFF. The chain has TRBV19 and TRBJ2-1, with D possibly TRBD1 on 6 matching bases. CDR1 and CDR2 (germline): LNHDA, SQIVND (reference sequence). The length of the CDR3 is 15 residues. The V and J ends lost 1 base and 4 bases respectively, with 11 bases between them. Full variable domain (rest looked up from reference TRBV19 and TRBJ2-1): DGGITQSPKYLFRKEGQNVTLSCEQNLNHDAMYWYRQDPGQGLRLIYYSQIVNDFQKGDIAEGYSVSREKKESFPLTVTSAQKNPTAFYLCASSIGAGVYNEQFFGPGTRLTVL.

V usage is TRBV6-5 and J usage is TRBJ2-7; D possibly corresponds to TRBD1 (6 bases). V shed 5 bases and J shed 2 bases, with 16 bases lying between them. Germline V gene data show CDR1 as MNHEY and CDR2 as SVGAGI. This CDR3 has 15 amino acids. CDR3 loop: CASSATGWSPYEQYF. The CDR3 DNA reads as TGTGCCAGCAGTGCAACAGGGTGGTCCCCCTACGAGCAGTACTTC.

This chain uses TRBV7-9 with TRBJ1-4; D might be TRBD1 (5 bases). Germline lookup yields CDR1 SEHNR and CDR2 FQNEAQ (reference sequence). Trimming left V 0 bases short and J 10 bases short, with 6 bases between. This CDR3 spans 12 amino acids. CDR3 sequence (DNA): TGTGCCAGCAGCTTAGCCGACAGAAAACTGTTTTTT. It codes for CASSLADRKLFF.

In DNA, the CDR3 is TGTGCCAGCCTACTAGCGGGAGTGCAGGATGAGCAGTTCTTC. The encoded protein is CASLLAGVQDEQFF. V is TRBV5-5 and J is TRBJ2-1, with TRBD2 matching 11 bases. With V trimmed by 7 bases and J by 8 bases, 8 bases remained unmatched. The CDR3 loop spans 14 amino acids. Germline assignment: CDR1 SGHKS and CDR2 YYEKEE (reference sequence).

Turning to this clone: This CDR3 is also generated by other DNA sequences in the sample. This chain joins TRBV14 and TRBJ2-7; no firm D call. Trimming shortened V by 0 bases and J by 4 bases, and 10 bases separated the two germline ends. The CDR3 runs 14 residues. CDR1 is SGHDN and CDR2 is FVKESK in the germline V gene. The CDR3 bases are TGTGCCAGCAGCCAAGATTGGGCAGCTTACGAGCAGTACTTC. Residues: CASSQDWAAYEQYF. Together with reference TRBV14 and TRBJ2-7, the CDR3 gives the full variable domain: EAGVTQFPSHSVIEKGQTVTLRCDPISGHDNLYWYRRVMGKEIKFLLHFVKESKQDESGMPNNRFLAERTGGTYSTLKVQPAELEDSGVYFCASSQDWAAYEQYFGPGTRLTVT.

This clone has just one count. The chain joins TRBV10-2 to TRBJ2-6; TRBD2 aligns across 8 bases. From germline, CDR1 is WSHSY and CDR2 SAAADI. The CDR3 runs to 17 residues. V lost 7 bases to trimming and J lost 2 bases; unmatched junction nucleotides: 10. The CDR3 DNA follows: TGCGCCAGCAATCCGGGACTAGTGGGGCCTGGGGCCAACGTCCTGACTTTC. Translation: CASNPGLVGPGANVLTF.

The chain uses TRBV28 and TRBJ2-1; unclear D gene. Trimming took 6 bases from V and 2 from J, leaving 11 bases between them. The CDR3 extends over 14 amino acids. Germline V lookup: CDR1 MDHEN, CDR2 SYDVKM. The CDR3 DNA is TGTGCCAGCAGAAATCCCGACACCTACAATGAGCAGTTCTTC. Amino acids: CASRNPDTYNEQFF.

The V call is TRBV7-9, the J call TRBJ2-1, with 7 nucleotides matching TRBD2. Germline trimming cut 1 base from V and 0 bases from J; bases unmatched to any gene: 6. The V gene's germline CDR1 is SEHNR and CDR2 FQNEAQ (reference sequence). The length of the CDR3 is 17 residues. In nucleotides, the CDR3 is TGTGCCAGCAGCTTAGACCTAGCGGATAGCTCCTACAATGAGCAGTTCTTC. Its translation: CASSLDLADSSYNEQFF.

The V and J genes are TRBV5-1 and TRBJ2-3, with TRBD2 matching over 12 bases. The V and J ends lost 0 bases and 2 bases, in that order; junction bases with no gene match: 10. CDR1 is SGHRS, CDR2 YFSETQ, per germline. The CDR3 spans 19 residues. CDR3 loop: CASSLAFETSGRPTDTQYF. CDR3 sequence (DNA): TGCGCCAGCAGCTTGGCTTTCGAGACTAGCGGGAGACCCACAGATACGCAGTATTTT.

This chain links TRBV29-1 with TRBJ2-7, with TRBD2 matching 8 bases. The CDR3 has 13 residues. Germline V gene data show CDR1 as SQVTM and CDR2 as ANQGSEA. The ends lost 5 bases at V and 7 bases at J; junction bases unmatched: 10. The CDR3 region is CSVSGRVAGEQYF. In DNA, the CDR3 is TGCAGCGTTAGCGGGAGAGTCGCGGGAGAGCAGTACTTC.

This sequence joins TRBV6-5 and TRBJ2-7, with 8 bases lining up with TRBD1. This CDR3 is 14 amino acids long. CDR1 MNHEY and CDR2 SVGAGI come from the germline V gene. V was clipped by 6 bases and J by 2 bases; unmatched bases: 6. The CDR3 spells CASRNQGATYEQYF. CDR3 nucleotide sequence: TGTGCCAGCAGGAACCAGGGGGCTACCTACGAGCAGTACTTC.

The CDR3 loop is CASSGGSEQYF. As DNA, the CDR3 is TGTGCCAGTTCAGGGGGAAGTGAGCAGTACTTC. The chain links TRBV19 to TRBJ2-7; 7 nucleotides align to TRBD1. This CDR3 comprises 11 residues. Trimming cost V 8 bases and J 7 bases; bases outside gene matches: 5. CDR1 is LNHDA and CDR2 is SQIVND in the germline V gene (reference sequence).

The DNA for the CDR3 is TGCGCCAGCAGCAATACGAACTACAATGAGCAGTTCTTC. Translated: CASSNTNYNEQFF. The J gene is TRBJ2-1, the V gene TRBV5-1; D gene ambiguous. The germline V and J ends were trimmed by 4 bases and 3 bases, with 8 bases remaining between them. The CDR3 runs 13 residues. Germline V gene sequence: CDR1 SGHRS, CDR2 YFSETQ.

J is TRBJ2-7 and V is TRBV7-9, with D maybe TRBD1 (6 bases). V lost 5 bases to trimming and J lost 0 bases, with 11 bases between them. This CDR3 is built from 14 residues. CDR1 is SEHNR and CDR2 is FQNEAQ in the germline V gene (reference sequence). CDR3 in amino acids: CASSPGHISYEQYF. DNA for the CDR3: TGTGCCAGCAGCCCGGGACATATCTCCTACGAGCAGTACTTC. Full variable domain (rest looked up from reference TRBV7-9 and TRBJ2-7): DTGVSQNPRHKITKRGQNVTFRCDPISEHNRLYWYRQTLGQGPEFLTYFQNEAQLEKSRLLSDRFSAERPKGSFSTLEIQRTEQGDSAMYLCASSPGHISYEQYFGPGTRLTVT.

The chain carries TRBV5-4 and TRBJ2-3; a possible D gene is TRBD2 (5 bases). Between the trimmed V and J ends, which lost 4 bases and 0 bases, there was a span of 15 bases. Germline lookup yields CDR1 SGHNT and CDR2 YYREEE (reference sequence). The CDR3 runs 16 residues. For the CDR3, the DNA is TGTGCCAGCAGCCTCCGACCCGGAGGTAGCACAGATACGCAGTATTTT. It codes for CASSLRPGGSTDTQYF.